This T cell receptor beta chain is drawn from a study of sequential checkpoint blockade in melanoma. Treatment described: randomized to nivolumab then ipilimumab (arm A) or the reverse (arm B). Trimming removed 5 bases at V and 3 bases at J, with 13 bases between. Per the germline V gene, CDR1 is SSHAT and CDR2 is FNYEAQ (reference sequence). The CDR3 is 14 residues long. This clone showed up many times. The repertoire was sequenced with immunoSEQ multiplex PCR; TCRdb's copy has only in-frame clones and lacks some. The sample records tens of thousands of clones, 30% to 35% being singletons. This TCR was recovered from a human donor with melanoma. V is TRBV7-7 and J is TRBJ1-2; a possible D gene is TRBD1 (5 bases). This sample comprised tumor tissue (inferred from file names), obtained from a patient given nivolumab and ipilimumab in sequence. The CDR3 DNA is TGTGCCAGCAGCCCCCGCGGGGGGGACTATGGCTACACCTTC. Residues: CASSPRGGDYGYTF.